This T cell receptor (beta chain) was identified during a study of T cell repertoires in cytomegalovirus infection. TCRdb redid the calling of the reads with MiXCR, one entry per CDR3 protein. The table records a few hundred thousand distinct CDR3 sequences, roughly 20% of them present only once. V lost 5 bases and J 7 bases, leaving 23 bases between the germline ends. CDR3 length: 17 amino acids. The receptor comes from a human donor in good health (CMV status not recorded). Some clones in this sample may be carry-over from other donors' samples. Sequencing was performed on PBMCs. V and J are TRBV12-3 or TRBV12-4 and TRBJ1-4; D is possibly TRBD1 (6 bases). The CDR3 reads CASSPSYQQGGGEKLFF. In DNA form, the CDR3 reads TGTGCCAGCAGTCCTAGCTACCAACAGGGCGGTGGTGAAAAACTGTTTTTT.